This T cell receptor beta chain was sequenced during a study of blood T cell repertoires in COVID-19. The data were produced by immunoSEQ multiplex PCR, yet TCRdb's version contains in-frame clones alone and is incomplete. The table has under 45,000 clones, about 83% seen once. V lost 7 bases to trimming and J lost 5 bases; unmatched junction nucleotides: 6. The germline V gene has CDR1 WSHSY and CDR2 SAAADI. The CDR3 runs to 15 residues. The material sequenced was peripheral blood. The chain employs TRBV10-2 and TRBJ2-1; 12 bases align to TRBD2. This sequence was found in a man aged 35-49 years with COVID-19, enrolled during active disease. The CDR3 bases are TGCGCCAGCAACCCTGGACTAGCGGGGCACAATGAGCAGTTCTTC. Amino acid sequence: CASNPGLAGHNEQFF.